This note documents a single TCR beta chain sequence. Its cognate antigen is unknown. The timepoints at which blood was sampled were baseline, cycle 4 day 1, and cycle 7 day 1. The record originates from a study of OX40 agonist ivuxolimab in advanced cancers. In the study overall: It was ivuxolimab, an agonistic anti-OX40 (CD134) antibody, that patients were treated with.

Study-wide results and limits: Some patients who did not respond also had low normalized T-cell clonal expansion.

V was cut by 3 bases and J by 0 bases, with 15 bases left in between. This CDR3 is 16 amino acids long. Germline assignment: CDR1 ENHRY and CDR2 SYGVKD. Using immunoSEQ multiplex PCR, the repertoire was profiled, and TCRdb retains in-frame clones only, with some absent. The sample yields 60,000 to 85,000 clones, around 83% seen once. Specimen: CD4+ or CD8+ T cells sorted from blood, collected in a trial of the OX40 agonist ivuxolimab. The chain joins TRBV10-3 to TRBJ2-7, with D possibly matching TRBD2 (6 bases). This TCR was sampled from an adult with an advanced solid tumor such as melanoma, head and neck, liver or kidney cancer. In DNA form, the CDR3 reads TGTGCCATCAGTGAAGGTGTCGGGGACTTCTCCTACGAGCAGTACTTC. It specifies CAISEGVGDFSYEQYF.